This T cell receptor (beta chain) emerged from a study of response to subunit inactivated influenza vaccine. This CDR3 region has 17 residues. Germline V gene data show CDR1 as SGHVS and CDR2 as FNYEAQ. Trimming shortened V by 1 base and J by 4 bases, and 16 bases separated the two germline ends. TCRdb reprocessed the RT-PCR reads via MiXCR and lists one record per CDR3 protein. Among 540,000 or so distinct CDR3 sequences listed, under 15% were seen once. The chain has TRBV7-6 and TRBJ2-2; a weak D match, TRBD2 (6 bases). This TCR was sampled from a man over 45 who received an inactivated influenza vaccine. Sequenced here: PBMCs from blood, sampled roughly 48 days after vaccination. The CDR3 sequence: CASSLVGGQFPTGELFF. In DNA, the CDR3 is TGTGCCAGCAGCTTAGTTGGAGGGCAGTTTCCCACCGGGGAGCTGTTTTTT.